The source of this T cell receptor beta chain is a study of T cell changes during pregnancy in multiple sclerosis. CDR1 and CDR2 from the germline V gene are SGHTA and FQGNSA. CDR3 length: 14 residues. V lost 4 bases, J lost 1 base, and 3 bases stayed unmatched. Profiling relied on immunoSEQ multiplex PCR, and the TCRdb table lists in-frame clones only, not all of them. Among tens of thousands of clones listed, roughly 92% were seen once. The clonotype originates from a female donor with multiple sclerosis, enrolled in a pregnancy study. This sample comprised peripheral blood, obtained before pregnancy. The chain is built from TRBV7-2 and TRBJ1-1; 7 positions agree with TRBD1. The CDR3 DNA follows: TGTGCCAGCAGCTCCCACAGGGGGAACACTGAAGCTTTCTTT. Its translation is CASSSHRGNTEAFF.